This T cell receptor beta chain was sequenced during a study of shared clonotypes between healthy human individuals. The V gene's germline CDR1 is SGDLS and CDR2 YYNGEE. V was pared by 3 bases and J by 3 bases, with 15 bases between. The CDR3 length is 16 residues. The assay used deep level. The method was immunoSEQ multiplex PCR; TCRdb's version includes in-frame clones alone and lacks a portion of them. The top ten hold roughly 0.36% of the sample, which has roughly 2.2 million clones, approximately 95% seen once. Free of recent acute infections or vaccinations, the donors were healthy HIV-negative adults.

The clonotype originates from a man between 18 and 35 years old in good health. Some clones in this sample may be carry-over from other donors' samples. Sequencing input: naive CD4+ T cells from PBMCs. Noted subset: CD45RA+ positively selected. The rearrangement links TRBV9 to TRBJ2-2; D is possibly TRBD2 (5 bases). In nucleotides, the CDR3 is TGTGCCAGCAGCGCCAGTGGGAGCCATTACACCGGGGAGCTGTTTTTT. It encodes CASSASGSHYTGELFF.